The clone carrying this TCR beta chain has a single count. Its target is unknown. Each donor's status was that of a healthy bone marrow donor. This entry is derived from a study of cytomegalovirus exposure and HLA in healthy donors. The PCR used 60 Vbeta and 13 Jbeta primers. TCRdb keeps only in-frame clones here, not all; method: immunoSEQ multiplex PCR. The sample has about 170,000 clones; about 85% are singletons. Study results and limitations: According to a later analysis, donors in an Asian-associated ancestry cluster reportedly had fewer N-insertions than the approximately 720-donor mean. Presence/absence analyses treated sequencing depth as roughly uniform across donors.

The CDR3 covers 14 residues. CDR1 and CDR2 from the germline V gene are ENHRY and SYGVKD. V lost 6 bases and J 2 bases, leaving 14 bases between the germline ends. The sample taken for sequencing was PBMCs. This TCR was sampled from a man aged 25 to 45 in good health and CMV-seropositive. The J gene is TRBJ2-7, the V gene TRBV10-3; possible D gene TRBD2, 6 bases. The CDR3 loop reads CAIRKEGLPYEQYF. CDR3 bases: TGTGCCATCAGAAAAGAGGGACTTCCCTACGAGCAGTACTTC.